Listed below are T cell receptor beta chains from one sample, sequenced in a study of T cells in Graves' hyperthyroidism and ophthalmopathy. TCRdb re-called the multiplex PCR reads with MiXCR, one entry per CDR3 protein. This table has a few hundred thousand distinct CDR3 sequences, 15% to 19% appearing once. Sequenced input: blood. The receptors derive from a young woman with Graves' hyperthyroidism. Each CDR3 is given with its conserved first and last residue. A D gene is named only where the DNA matches it firmly. Clone size, where shown, is once, few, many, or a class for clones that have expanded.

>TRBD1|.|TRBV20-1|TRBJ1-4
TGCAGTGCTATACTCCGGGACAGGGGGCCAGTTAGGGAAAAACTGTTTTTT
CSAILRDRGPVREKLFF
>.|.|TRBV10-3|TRBJ2-1
TGTGCCATTACGGGCCTTGGGAATGAGCAGTTCTTC
CAITGLGNEQFF
>.|.|TRBV6-1|TRBJ1-4
TGTGCCAGCAGCGGCGGGGGGCTGAGTGAAAAACTGTTTTTT
CASSGGGLSEKLFF
>.|many|TRBV12-3/TRBV12-4|TRBJ1-1
TGTGCCAGCAGGCGACTGGAGCTCACTGAAGCTTTCTTT
CASRRLELTEAFF
>TRBD1|many|TRBV11-1|TRBJ2-3
TGTGCCAGCAGCTACAGGACAGGGAAGACAGATACGCAGTATTTT
CASSYRTGKTDTQYF
>.|.|TRBV7-3|TRBJ2-5
TGTGCCAGCAGCTCAGGGGGGGGGACAGGAGAGACCCAGTACTTC
CASSSGGGTGETQYF
>.|many|TRBV20-1|TRBJ2-7
TGCAGTGCTAGCGGGAATCCTACGTACGAGCAGTACTTC
CSASGNPTYEQYF
>.|.|TRBV27|TRBJ1-1
TGTGCCAGCAGTTACCTGGACAGCACTGAAGCTTTCTTT
CASSYLDSTEAFF
>.|many|TRBV19|TRBJ2-6
TGTGCCAGTAGCCCAGGGCACTCTGGGGCCAACGTCCTGACTTTC
CASSPGHSGANVLTF
>TRBD2|.|TRBV27|TRBJ2-7
TGTGCCAGCAGTTTATTCCGCGGGAGGGCATACGAGCAGTACTTC
CASSLFRGRAYEQYF
>.|many|TRBV3-1|TRBJ2-1
TGTGCCAGCAGCCATCCCTACAATGAGCAGTTCTTC
CASSHPYNEQFF
>.|few|TRBV20-1|TRBJ2-5
TGCAGTGTTACAACAAACCAAGAGACCCAGTACTTC
CSVTTNQETQYF
>TRBD2|few|TRBV7-2|TRBJ2-1
TGTGCCAGCAGCCCTACTAGCGGGAGGATAAATGAGCAGTTCTTC
CASSPTSGRINEQFF
>TRBD1|.|TRBV6-1|TRBJ1-3
TGTGCCAGCAGAGTAACAGGGGAAAGGTCTGGAAACACCATATATTTT
CASRVTGERSGNTIYF
>.|many|TRBV24-1|TRBJ2-4
TGTGCCACAAGCCGAAGGAGACAAAACATTCAGTACTTC
CATSRRRQNIQYF
>.|.|TRBV27|TRBJ1-2
TGTGCCAGCAGTTTACGGGGTTCGTGGGGCCAGGGTTCCGGCAACTATGGCTACACCTTC
CASSLRGSWGQGSGNYGYTF
>.|many|TRBV30|TRBJ1-6
TGTGCCTGGAGTGTTCGACAGGATAATTCACCCCTCCACTTT
CAWSVRQDNSPLHF
>TRBD2|.|TRBV9|TRBJ2-3
TGTGCCAGCAGCGTAGGCGTGGGACTAGCGGGAGGCTCCATGGGGGATACGCAGTATTTT
CASSVGVGLAGGSMGDTQYF
>.|few|TRBV14|TRBJ2-1
TGTGCCAGCAGACTAAGCGGCAATGAGCAGTTCTTC
CASRLSGNEQFF
>.|many|TRBV7-2|TRBJ1-1
TGTGCCAGCACCATAACCACCAATGGTGAAGCTTTCTTT
CASTITTNGEAFF
>.|.|TRBV7-9|TRBJ1-1
TGTGCCAGCAGCTTACTAACAGGGAAGAATGAGAACACTGAAGCTTTCTTT
CASSLLTGKNENTEAFF
>.|.|TRBV5-6|TRBJ2-3
TGTGCCAGCAGCTTCGGGGGCCTTGCAGATACGCAGTATTTT
CASSFGGLADTQYF
>TRBD1|many|TRBV12-3/TRBV12-4|TRBJ1-1
TGTGCCAGCAGCCACGACAGGGGTGGGGCTGAAGCTTTCTTT
CASSHDRGGAEAFF
>TRBD2|many|TRBV30|TRBJ2-1
TGTGCCTGGCGTCCTAGCGGGGGGACTCGGGGGCAGTTCTTC
CAWRPSGGTRGQFF
>.|few|TRBV27|TRBJ2-2
TGTGCCACCCGAGGACGCCCGAACACCGGGGAGCTGTTTTTT
CATRGRPNTGELFF
>.|.|TRBV9|TRBJ1-3
TGTGCCAGCAGCCCGACGCAGGGTATGGTAAACACCATATATTTT
CASSPTQGMVNTIYF
>TRBD2|.|TRBV24-1|TRBJ2-1
TGTGCCACCAGTGAAGGGAGTGGGAGGGCCCGATTGGGCGACAATGAGCAGTTCTTC
CATSEGSGRARLGDNEQFF
>TRBD2|many|TRBV29-1|TRBJ2-5
TGCAGCGTTGTCCGTTGGACTAGCGGGAAAGAGACCCAGTACTTC
CSVVRWTSGKETQYF
>.|many|TRBV28|TRBJ1-4
TGTGCCAGCAGTTTAACAGGGACTAATGAAAAACTGTTTTTT
CASSLTGTNEKLFF
>.|many|TRBV7-3|TRBJ1-6
TGTGCCAGCAGCTTAAATCCGGGGGCGAGCGGTAATTCACCCCTCCACTTT
CASSLNPGASGNSPLHF
>.|.|TRBV20-1|TRBJ1-6
TGCAGTGCTAGGGGTGTGGCCAGCTCGGTTTCGTATAATTCACCCCTCCACTTT
CSARGVASSVSYNSPLHF